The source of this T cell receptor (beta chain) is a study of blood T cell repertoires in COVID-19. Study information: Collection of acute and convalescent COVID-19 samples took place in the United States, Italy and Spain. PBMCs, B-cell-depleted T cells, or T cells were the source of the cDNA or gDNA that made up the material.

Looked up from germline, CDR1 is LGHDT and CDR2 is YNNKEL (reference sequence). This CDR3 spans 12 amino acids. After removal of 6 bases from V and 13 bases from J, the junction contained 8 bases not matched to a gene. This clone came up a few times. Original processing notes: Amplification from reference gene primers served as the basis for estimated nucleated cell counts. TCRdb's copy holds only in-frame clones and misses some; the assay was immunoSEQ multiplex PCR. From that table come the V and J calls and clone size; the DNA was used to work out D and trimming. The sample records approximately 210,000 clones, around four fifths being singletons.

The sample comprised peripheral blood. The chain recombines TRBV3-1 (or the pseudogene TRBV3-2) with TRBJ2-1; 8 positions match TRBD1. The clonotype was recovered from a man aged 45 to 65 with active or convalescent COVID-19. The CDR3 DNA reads TGTGCCAGCAGTCTCCTAACAGGGGGACAGTTCTTC. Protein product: CASSLLTGGQFF.